The 6 T cell receptor beta chains given below trace back to one sample, sequenced in a study of T-cell reconstitution after alpha-beta-depleted transplantation in children. As it was prepared, the TCRbeta library received unique molecular identifiers. MiXCR, run by TCRdb on the PCR reads, gives a single entry per CDR3 protein. The table shows about 340,000 distinct CDR3 sequences, with about 9.3% occurring only once. The sequencing here drew on PBMCs from the stem cell graft donor, taken from the stem cell graft. The receptors shown here come from a human donor who donated a stem cell graft to a child with acute lymphoblastic leukemia.

The gene calls are TRBV4-3 and TRBJ1-5; D possibly corresponds to TRBD1 (5 bases). Deletions cut 1 base from V and 1 base from J, with 11 bases between. The CDR3 has 16 amino acids. Germline lookup yields CDR1 LGHNA and CDR2 YSLEER. The CDR3 nucleotides read TGCGCCAGCAGCCAAGTTCATCGGGGCAGCAATCAGCCCCAGCATTTT. Protein product: CASSQVHRGSNQPQHF.

The CDR3 nucleotides are TGTGCCATCAGTCCGGGAGACACTAACTATGGCTACACCTTC. It is translated as CAISPGDTNYGYTF. This chain links TRBV10-3 with TRBJ1-2; D ambiguous. This CDR3 comprises 14 residues. V was clipped by 5 bases and J by 0 bases, with 10 bases between them. Germline V lookup: CDR1 ENHRY, CDR2 SYGVKD.

The chain joins TRBV24-1 to TRBJ2-1; 12 nucleotides line up with TRBD2. The CDR3 is 16 residues long. J was trimmed by 7 bases and V by 4 bases; bases with no gene match: 7. CDR1 KGHDR and CDR2 SFDVKD come from the germline V gene. DNA for the CDR3: TGTGCCACCAGTGAGCCCGGACTAGCGGGAACAAATGAGCAGTTCTTC. It yields the protein CATSEPGLAGTNEQFF.

The genes are TRBV4-3 and TRBJ2-3, with 12 bases identical to TRBD2. The CDR3 spans 18 residues. Trimming at V came to 0 bases and at J to 2 bases, leaving 6 bases not matched to a gene. The V gene's germline CDR1 is LGHNA and CDR2 YSLEER. The CDR3 DNA is TGCGCCAGCAGCCAAGATCCCGGACTAGCGGGGAACACAGATACGCAGTATTTT. Translating gives CASSQDPGLAGNTDTQYF.

This chain connects TRBV30 to TRBJ2-1, with TRBD2 matching 7 bases. Trimming took 1 base from V and 3 from J; bases not matched to a gene: 3. There are 14 residues in the CDR3. Germline V gene data show CDR1 as GTSNPN and CDR2 as SVGIG (reference sequence). The CDR3 spells CAWSAASGYNEQFF. The CDR3 coding sequence is TGTGCCTGGAGTGCGGCTAGCGGCTACAATGAGCAGTTCTTC.

The chain recombines TRBV5-1 with TRBJ2-7; D possibly uses TRBD1 or TRBD2 (7 bases each). The germline CDR1 and CDR2 sequences are SGHRS and YFSETQ. V gave up 6 bases and J gave up 4 bases, with 20 bases separating them. This CDR3 has 15 residues. CDR3 sequence: CASKGGGQREYEQYF. In DNA, the CDR3 is TGCGCCAGCAAGGGCGGGGGACAGAGGGAATACGAGCAGTACTTC.